Listed here are 9 T cell receptor beta chains from one sample, sequenced in a study of control samples from healthy donors and cancer patients. Data came from immunoSEQ multiplex PCR; TCRdb stores just in-frame clones and leaves some out. Among about 120,000 clones listed, over 85% were seen once. The sample taken for sequencing was blood. These receptors were collected from a man younger than 40 in good health.

The rearrangement links TRBV7-9 to TRBJ1-6; D is ambiguous. Germline V lookup: CDR1 SEHNR, CDR2 FQNEAQ (reference sequence). V lost 11 bases and J 5 bases, leaving 19 bases between the germline ends. CDR3 length equals 15 residues. The CDR3 coding sequence is TGTGCCGGGGAGACCCGCGGACTGAATAATTCACCCCTCCACTTT. This codes for CAGETRGLNNSPLHF.

The chain uses TRBV9 and TRBJ2-7; 7 bases line up with TRBD1. CDR3 size: 17 residues. Germline CDR1 is SGDLS and CDR2 is YYNGEE. J was trimmed by 4 bases and V by 7 bases; bases with no gene match: 20. The CDR3 region is CASAPGGPWDRTYEQYF. CDR3 nucleotide sequence: TGTGCCAGCGCCCCGGGTGGGCCTTGGGACAGAACTTACGAGCAGTACTTC.

This chain joins TRBV4-1 and TRBJ1-6; TRBD1 might be the D (5 bases). Germline CDR1 is MGHRA and CDR2 is YSYEKL. The CDR3 has 16 amino acids. The ends were cut back, 0 bases at V and 12 bases at J, with 18 bases in the middle. The CDR3: CASSQEIPWLGGPLHF. CDR3 DNA sequence: TGCGCCAGCAGCCAAGAGATACCCTGGCTCGGGGGACCCCTCCACTTT.

The chain joins TRBV6-5 to TRBJ2-3, with D tentatively TRBD1 or TRBD2 (5 bases each). Trimming removed 0 bases from V and 2 bases from J, with 12 bases in between. The CDR3 is 16 residues long. Germline V gives CDR1 MNHEY, CDR2 SVGAGI. The CDR3 loop reads CASSYSGPGTTDTQYF. The CDR3 coding sequence is TGTGCCAGCAGTTACTCGGGGCCAGGGACCACAGATACGCAGTATTTT.

The chain links TRBV10-3 to TRBJ2-7, with no clear D. Trimming took 0 bases from V and 2 from J, leaving 8 bases between them. The CDR3 has 14 amino acids. Germline assignment: CDR1 ENHRY and CDR2 SYGVKD. The CDR3 loop is CAISESGLPYEQYF. CDR3 sequence (DNA): TGTGCCATCAGTGAGTCCGGCCTTCCCTACGAGCAGTACTTC.

The chain recombines TRBV7-3 with TRBJ2-1; D gene uncertain. The CDR3 is made up of 14 amino acids. V dropped 4 bases and J dropped 0 bases, with 7 bases sitting between them. Per the germline V gene, CDR1 is SGHTA and CDR2 is FQGTGA. Here the CDR3 reads CASSSTSSYNEQFF. The CDR3, as DNA: TGTGCCAGCAGCTCGACGAGCTCCTACAATGAGCAGTTCTTC.

As regards this clone: Mismatch with germline at one junction end may stem from a read error. Other DNA sequences in the same sample also yield this CDR3. CDR3 sequence: CASSERVGITEAFF. The CDR3 DNA reads TGCGCCAGCAGTGAAAGGGTTGGAATCACTGAAGCTTTCTTT. The genes are TRBV2 and TRBJ1-1; D unresolved. The CDR3 runs to 14 residues. CDR1 and CDR2 from the germline V gene are SNHLY and FYNNEI. Full variable domain (rest looked up from reference TRBV2 and TRBJ1-1): EPEVTQTPSHQVTQMGQEVILRCVPISNHLYFYWYRQILGQKVEFLVSFYNNEISEKSEIFDDQFSVERPDGSNFTLKIRSTKLEDSAMYFCASSERVGITEAFFGQGTRLTVV.

The V and J genes are TRBV6-5 and TRBJ1-2; D gene unclear. This CDR3 is 10 amino acids long. Deletions cut 8 bases from V and 5 bases from J, with 6 bases between. Germline V gives CDR1 MNHEY, CDR2 SVGAGI. The CDR3 sequence is CASQFYGYTF. CDR3 nucleotide sequence: TGTGCCAGCCAGTTTTATGGCTACACCTTC.

A note on this clone: The conserved closing phenylalanine or tryptophan is absent in this CDR3, likely reflecting a read error. The DNA is left out, because the CDR3 cannot be placed on it with certainty; the CDR3 is given as TCRdb lists it. The chain combines TRBV5-1 with TRBJ2-7; the table assigns TRBD1, which was not confirmed against the DNA. CDR1 and CDR2 (germline): SGHRS, YFSETQ. The CDR3 spans 15 amino acids, including both terminal residues. CDR3 region: CASSPLGTGGEVLVI.